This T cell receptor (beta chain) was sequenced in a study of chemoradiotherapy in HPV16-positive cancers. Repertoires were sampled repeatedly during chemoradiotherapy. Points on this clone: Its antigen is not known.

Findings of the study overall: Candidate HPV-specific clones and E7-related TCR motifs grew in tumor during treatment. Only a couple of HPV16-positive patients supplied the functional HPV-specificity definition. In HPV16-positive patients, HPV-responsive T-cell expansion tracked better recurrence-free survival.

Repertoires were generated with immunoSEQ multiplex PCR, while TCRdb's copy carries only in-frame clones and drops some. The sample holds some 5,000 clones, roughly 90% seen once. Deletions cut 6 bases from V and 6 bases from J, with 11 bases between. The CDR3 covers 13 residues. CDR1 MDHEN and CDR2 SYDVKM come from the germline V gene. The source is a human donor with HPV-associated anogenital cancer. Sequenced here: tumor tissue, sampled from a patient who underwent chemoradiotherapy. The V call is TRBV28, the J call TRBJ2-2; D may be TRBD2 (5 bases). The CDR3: CASRLLVAGELFF. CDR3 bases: TGTGCCAGCAGATTACTAGTGGCCGGGGAGCTGTTTTTT.